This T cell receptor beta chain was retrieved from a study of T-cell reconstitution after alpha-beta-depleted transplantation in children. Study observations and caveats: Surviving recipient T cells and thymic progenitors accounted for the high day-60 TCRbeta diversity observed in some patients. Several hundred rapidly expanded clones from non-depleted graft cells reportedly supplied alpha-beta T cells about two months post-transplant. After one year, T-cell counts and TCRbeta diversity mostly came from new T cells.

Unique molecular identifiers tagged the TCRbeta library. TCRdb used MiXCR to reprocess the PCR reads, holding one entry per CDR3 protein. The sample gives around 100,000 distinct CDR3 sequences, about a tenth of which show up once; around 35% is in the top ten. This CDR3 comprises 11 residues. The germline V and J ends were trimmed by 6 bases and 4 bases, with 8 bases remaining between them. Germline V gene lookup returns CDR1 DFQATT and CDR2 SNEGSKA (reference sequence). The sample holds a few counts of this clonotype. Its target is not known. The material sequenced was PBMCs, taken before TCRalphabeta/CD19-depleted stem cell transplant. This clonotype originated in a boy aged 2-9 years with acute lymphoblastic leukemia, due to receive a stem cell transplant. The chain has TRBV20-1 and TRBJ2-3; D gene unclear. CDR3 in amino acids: CSASHPDTQYF. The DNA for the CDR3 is TGCAGTGCCTCTCACCCAGATACGCAGTATTTT.